A selection of T cell receptor beta chains follows, all from one sample in a study of early T cells in non-severe SARS-CoV-2 infection. Each CDR3 protein is one row after TCRdb ran MiXCR on the 5' RACE reads. This sample has roughly 30,000 distinct CDR3 sequences, with around 7% found just once. The specimen was whole blood. The receptors derive from an adult who was a healthcare worker with PCR-confirmed SARS-CoV-2 infection or an uninfected control (not recorded which). The CDR3 runs from the conserved cysteine through the conserved F or W. The D gene is left open where the match is weak. Clone size appears in some rows only: once, few, many, or a class for an expanded clone.

J	size	D	V	DNA	CDR3
TRBJ2-7	many	.	TRBV27	TGTGCCAGCAGTATAACCCCCCTAAACTACGAGCAGTACTTC	CASSITPLNYEQYF
TRBJ1-2	many	.	TRBV20-1	TGCAGTGCTTTACCGGGGGACCTCAACTATGGCTACACCTTC	CSALPGDLNYGYTF
TRBJ1-1	many	.	TRBV28	TGTGCCAGCAGTTTACTATCGGCAGACACTGAAGCTTTCTTT	CASSLLSADTEAFF
TRBJ1-5	few	.	TRBV7-9	TGTGCCAGCAGCTTAAGGGACACCAATCAGCCCCAGCATTTT	CASSLRDTNQPQHF
TRBJ2-1	many	TRBD2	TRBV7-7	TGTGCCAGCAGCTCGGGACTAGCGGGGAACAATGAGCAGTTCTTC	CASSSGLAGNNEQFF
TRBJ2-7	.	.	TRBV7-9	TGTGCCAGCAGCCAAACCGGGACTAACGGACAGCTGGAGCAGTACTTC	CASSQTGTNGQLEQYF
TRBJ2-7	many	.	TRBV7-9	TGTGCCAGCAGCAACGCCTGGCGGGGACCTCCTAGCTCCTACGAGCAGTACTTC	CASSNAWRGPPSSYEQYF
TRBJ2-3	many	.	TRBV24-1	TGTGCCACCAGTGATTTGGCCAAGACAGATACGCAGTATTTT	CATSDLAKTDTQYF
TRBJ2-1	many	TRBD1	TRBV18	TGTGCCAGCTCACCACTACAGGGGAGATCCTACAATGAGCAGTTCTTC	CASSPLQGRSYNEQFF
TRBJ2-6	many	TRBD1	TRBV29-1	TGCAGCGTTACAGGGGTCACTGGGGCCAACGTCCTGACTTTC	CSVTGVTGANVLTF
TRBJ1-5	few	.	TRBV5-4	TGTGCCAGCAGCTTTCGGGGTAGCAATCAGCCCCAGCATTTT	CASSFRGSNQPQHF
TRBJ2-7	few	.	TRBV27	TGTGCCAGCAGTGCCCGACAGGCCTACGAGCAGTACTTC	CASSARQAYEQYF
TRBJ2-7	medium-sized	TRBD2	TRBV20-1	TGCAGTGCTAGCTTGACTAGCGGGGGTTACGAGCAGTACTTC	CSASLTSGGYEQYF
TRBJ1-1	.	.	TRBV12-3/TRBV12-4	TGTGCCAGCAGTTCCGCGCGATGGGCTGAAGCTTTCTTT	CASSSARWAEAFF
TRBJ1-1	many	.	TRBV11-3	TGTGCCAGCAGCGCTCGAAACACTGAAGCTTTCTTT	CASSARNTEAFF
TRBJ1-3	many	.	TRBV10-3	TGTGCCATCAGTGAGTCGAATGGCTCTGGAAACACCATATATTTT	CAISESNGSGNTIYF
TRBJ2-7	.	.	TRBV5-1	TGCGCCAGCAGTGGGGAAACCTACGAGCAGTACTTC	CASSGETYEQYF
TRBJ2-7	many	.	TRBV5-4	TGTGCCAGCAGCTTGGGGGGTGCAGGGCGCTACGAGCAGTACTTC	CASSLGGAGRYEQYF
TRBJ1-4	few	.	TRBV28	TGTGCCAGCAGCTTACCCTCAACTAATGAAAAACTGTTTTTT	CASSLPSTNEKLFF
TRBJ1-5	.	.	TRBV5-1	TGCGCCAGCAGCTTGGCCCAGAATCAGCCCCAGCATTTT	CASSLAQNQPQHF
TRBJ1-5	many	.	TRBV24-1	TGTGCCACCAGTAGACGATGGGACGATCAGCCCCAGCATTTT	CATSRRWDDQPQHF
TRBJ1-1	many	.	TRBV18	TGTGCCAGCTCACCATTGGGACGTTTCGGGCCGAACACTGAAGCTTTCTTT	CASSPLGRFGPNTEAFF
TRBJ2-1	many	TRBD1	TRBV7-9	TGTGCCAGCAGCTCTAGGGGGACAGGGGGGCCCTACAATGAGCAGTTCTTC	CASSSRGTGGPYNEQFF
TRBJ2-7	.	.	TRBV24-1	TGTGCCACCAGTGATGTCACGGACGAGCAGTACTTC	CATSDVTDEQYF
TRBJ2-1	medium-sized	.	TRBV6-2/TRBV6-3	TGTGCCAGCAGTTACGTCGAGGGCAATGAGCAGTTCTTC	CASSYVEGNEQFF
TRBJ2-5	many	.	TRBV4-1	TGCGCCAGCAGCCAAGAAAGGGGACTTGGGGAGCAAGAGACCCAGTACTTC	CASSQERGLGEQETQYF
TRBJ2-7	.	TRBD2	TRBV28	TGTGCCAGCAGTTTCCCCAGCGGGAGGAGCGAGCAGTACTTC	CASSFPSGRSEQYF
TRBJ2-2	.	.	TRBV28	TGTGCCAGCAACATCCCCAGTCGTACCGGGGAGCTGTTTTTT	CASNIPSRTGELFF
TRBJ2-6	many	.	TRBV7-3	TGTGCCAGCAGCTTAGACAGCTCTGGGGCCAACGTCCTGACTTTC	CASSLDSSGANVLTF
TRBJ2-3	many	TRBD2	TRBV6-6	TGTGCCAGCAGCCCTCCCCCCTTAGCGGGAGTAGCGGATACGCAGTATTTT	CASSPPPLAGVADTQYF
TRBJ1-2	many	.	TRBV7-9	TGTGCCAGCACCCGCAGGGGCAACTATGGCTACACCTTC	CASTRRGNYGYTF
TRBJ2-3	many	.	TRBV9	TGTGCCAGCAGCGTAGAAGGCCTATCAACAGATACGCAGTATTTT	CASSVEGLSTDTQYF
TRBJ2-3	many	.	TRBV29-1	TGCAGCGTCCACTTCCCGGGTCCAGATACGCAGTATTTT	CSVHFPGPDTQYF
TRBJ2-7	many	TRBD2	TRBV7-8	TGTGCCAGCAGCTTAGAAAGGACTAGCGGGTCCTACGAGCAGTACTTC	CASSLERTSGSYEQYF
TRBJ2-3	many	TRBD2	TRBV20-1	TGCAGTGCCAAGCGGGAGGGAACAGATACGCAGTATTTT	CSAKREGTDTQYF
TRBJ2-1	many	TRBD1	TRBV28	TGTGCCAGCAGTACGGACGGACAGGGGTATGAGCAGTTCTTC	CASSTDGQGYEQFF
TRBJ2-5	few	TRBD2	TRBV11-2	TGTGCCAGTACCCCCAGAGGACTAGCTGAGGAGACCCAGTACTTC	CASTPRGLAEETQYF
TRBJ2-7	many	TRBD2	TRBV7-8	TGTGCCAGCAGCCTGGGACTAGCGGGAGTGGTGTACTTC	CASSLGLAGVVYF
TRBJ2-1	.	.	TRBV2	TGTGCCAGCAAGTCCGGATGGGGTCCATCCTACAATGAGCAGTTCTTC	CASKSGWGPSYNEQFF
TRBJ2-2	.	.	TRBV20-1	TGCAGTGCTAGAGCAGGGTCGAGCACCGGGGAGCTGTTTTTT	CSARAGSSTGELFF
TRBJ1-1	many	.	TRBV6-1	TGTGCCAGCAGTGAAGACAGGTCTTGGGGTGAAGCTTTCTTT	CASSEDRSWGEAFF
TRBJ2-1	.	TRBD2	TRBV7-2	TGTGCCAGCAGCTTAGACCTGGGACTAGCGGGAGTTGAGCAGTTCTTC	CASSLDLGLAGVEQFF
TRBJ2-7	.	TRBD2	TRBV7-6	TGTGCCAGCAGCTTAGCCCCTAGCGGCCTTACCAAAACGCAGTACTTC	CASSLAPSGLTKTQYF
TRBJ2-5	.	.	TRBV5-1	TGCGCCAGCAGCGAAAAGGGCTCAAGCTCGACCCAGTACTTC	CASSEKGSSSTQYF
TRBJ1-1	medium-sized	TRBD1	TRBV27	TGTGCCAGCAGTTTAGGGGGACAGGCCCCCACTGAAGCTTTCTTT	CASSLGGQAPTEAFF
TRBJ1-1	medium-sized	.	TRBV27	TGTGCCAGCAGTTCAGGGGACTTGAACACTGAAGCTTTCTTT	CASSSGDLNTEAFF
TRBJ1-3	many	.	TRBV29-1	TGCAGCGTGGACGAGAAGGGGGGAAACACCATATATTTT	CSVDEKGGNTIYF
TRBJ2-2	.	.	TRBV11-1	TGTGCCAGCAGCTTAGAGGGAAAACAGAAGCTGTTTTTT	CASSLEGKQKLFF
TRBJ1-4	few	.	TRBV6-5	TGTGCCAGCAGTTACTCTGTGGGGCAGAATGAAAAACTGTTTTTT	CASSYSVGQNEKLFF
TRBJ2-2	many	.	TRBV5-5	TGTGCCAGCAGCGGGAGGTCGGCGTCGTTGGCCACCGGGGAGCTGTTTTTT	CASSGRSASLATGELFF
TRBJ2-7	many	.	TRBV19	TGTGCCAGTAGTCTAGACACCGCTGGGCCTTACGAGCAGTACTTC	CASSLDTAGPYEQYF
TRBJ2-1	.	.	TRBV6-4	TGTGCCAGCAGTATAGAAAGCGGGTACACCTACAATGAGCAGTTCTTC	CASSIESGYTYNEQFF
TRBJ2-7	many	TRBD2	TRBV20-1	TGCAGTGCTACCGGGACTAGCGGAGACTACGAGCAGTACTTC	CSATGTSGDYEQYF
TRBJ2-5	few	TRBD2	TRBV12-3/TRBV12-4	TGTACCAGCAGTTTAGTCACCACGGGGGGCCAGTACTTC	CTSSLVTTGGQYF
TRBJ2-1	.	TRBD2	TRBV15	TGTGCCACCAGCAGAGGGGGACTAGTGAATGAGCAGTTCTTC	CATSRGGLVNEQFF
TRBJ2-1	many	TRBD2	TRBV7-2	TGTGCCAGCAGCGGACTAGCGGGTTCCAATGAGCAGTTCTTC	CASSGLAGSNEQFF
TRBJ2-7	many	TRBD2	TRBV6-2/TRBV6-3	TGTGCCAGCAGTTACCCCAGGGGACTAGCGGGACTCCGCACCTACGAGCAGTACTTC	CASSYPRGLAGLRTYEQYF